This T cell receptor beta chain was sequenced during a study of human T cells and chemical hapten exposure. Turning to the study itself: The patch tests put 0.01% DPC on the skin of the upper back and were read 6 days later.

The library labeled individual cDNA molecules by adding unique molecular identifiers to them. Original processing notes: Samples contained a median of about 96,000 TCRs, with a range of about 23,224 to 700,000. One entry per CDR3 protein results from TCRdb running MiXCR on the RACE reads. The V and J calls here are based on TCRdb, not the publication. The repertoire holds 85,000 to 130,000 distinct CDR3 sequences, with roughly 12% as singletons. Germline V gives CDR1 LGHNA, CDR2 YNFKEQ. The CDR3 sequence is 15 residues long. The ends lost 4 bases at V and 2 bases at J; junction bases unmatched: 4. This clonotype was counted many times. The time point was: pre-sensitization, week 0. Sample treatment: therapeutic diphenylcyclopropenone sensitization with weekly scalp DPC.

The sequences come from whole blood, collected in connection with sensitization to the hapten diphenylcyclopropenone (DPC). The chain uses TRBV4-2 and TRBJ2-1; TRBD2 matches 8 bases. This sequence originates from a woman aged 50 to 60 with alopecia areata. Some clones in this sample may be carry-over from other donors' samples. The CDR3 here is CASSPREVAYNEQFF. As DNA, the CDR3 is TGTGCCAGCAGCCCGCGGGAGGTGGCCTACAATGAGCAGTTCTTC.